A single sample is the source of the 27 T cell receptor beta chains below, sequenced in a study of cytomegalovirus exposure and HLA in healthy donors. The PCR was carried out with 60 Vbeta primers and 13 Jbeta primers. TCRdb's table, derived via immunoSEQ multiplex PCR, lists solely in-frame clones and lacks some. The data show around 140,000 clones, approximately 9% seen once. Material: PBMCs. The receptors derive from a woman in her thirties or forties in good health and CMV-seropositive.

This clone was picked up a small number of times. The V call is TRBV10-3, the J call TRBJ2-1; 9 bases map to TRBD2. V trimming: 3 bases; J trimming: 4 bases; junction bases outside the gene matches: 10. The CDR3 length is 17 residues. Germline V gives CDR1 ENHRY, CDR2 SYGVKD. CDR3 sequence (DNA): TGTGCCATCAGTGAAAATAGCGGGGGTCTACTATACAATGAGCAGTTCTTC. Translating gives CAISENSGGLLYNEQFF.

The V call is TRBV4-1, the J call TRBJ2-3; 8 positions match TRBD2. The CDR3 consists of 17 residues. From germline, CDR1 is MGHRA and CDR2 YSYEKL. The junction had 12 bases not matched to a gene; V was cut back by 3 bases and J by 4 bases. In nucleotides, the CDR3 is TGCGCCAGCAGCCACGTGGGGGGGGAGCGGGGGCCAGATACGCAGTATTTT. Its protein product is CASSHVGGERGPDTQYF.

This clone appeared a few times. The chain combines TRBV5-1 with TRBJ2-7; TRBD2 matches at 10 bases. Germline V lookup: CDR1 SGHRS, CDR2 YFSETQ. CDR3 length equals 15 residues. V lost 3 bases and J lost 2; bases outside the gene matches: 5. The CDR3 nucleotides are TGCGCCAGCAGCTCGTCCAGCGGGGGGGCCTACGAGCAGTACTTC. This sequence encodes CASSSSSGGAYEQYF.

This clone was picked up a small number of times. V and J are TRBV29-1 and TRBJ2-7; 11 bases align to TRBD1. Germline assignment: CDR1 SQVTM and CDR2 ANQGSEA. This CDR3 contains 12 residues. V lost 5 bases and J lost 7; bases outside the gene matches: 4. This chain's CDR3 is CSVWTGGVEQYF. CDR3 nucleotides: TGCAGCGTTTGGACAGGGGGCGTAGAGCAGTACTTC.

The V call is TRBV4-3, the J call TRBJ2-3, with 8 bases fitting TRBD2. This CDR3 has 18 residues. Trimming cost V 4 bases and J 3 bases; bases outside gene matches: 15. The germline gives CDR1 LGHNA, CDR2 YSLEER. The CDR3, as DNA: TGCGCCAGCAGCCGAGGGGTTTCGGGAGCGGGGGTGACAGATACGCAGTATTTT. Translating gives CASSRGVSGAGVTDTQYF.

A few counts support this clone. This chain uses TRBV5-1 with TRBJ2-1; 11 positions agree with TRBD2. With 4 bases clipped from V and 4 bases from J, the junction kept 4 bases outside the gene matches. This CDR3 is 15 amino acids long. Looked up from germline, CDR1 is SGHRS and CDR2 is YFSETQ. For the CDR3, the DNA is TGCGCCAGCAGCCCGGGACTAGCGGAGTACAATGAGCAGTTCTTC. Its translation is CASSPGLAEYNEQFF.

This rearrangement joins TRBV18 to TRBJ1-4; D might be TRBD1 (5 bases). Trimming cost V 3 bases and J 8 bases, with 19 bases left between them. CDR3 size: 16 residues. From germline, CDR1 is KGHSH and CDR2 LQKENI. CDR3 nucleotide sequence: TGTGCCAGCTCACCGCCCGGCGGGAACCGGGGGGAAAAACTGTTTTTT. Protein sequence: CASSPPGGNRGEKLFF.

This clone turned up a few times. V gene TRBV18 combines with J gene TRBJ2-6; D is uncertain. The V gene's germline CDR1 is KGHSH and CDR2 LQKENI. This CDR3 region has 17 residues. With 0 bases removed from V and 1 base from J, the gap between germline ends came to 10 bases. The CDR3 region is CASSPPLGESGANVLTF. CDR3 sequence (DNA): TGTGCCAGCTCACCACCTCTGGGCGAATCTGGGGCCAACGTCCTGACTTTC. The full variable domain, rest sourced from reference TRBV18 and TRBJ2-6, is NAGVMQNPRHLVRRRGQEARLRCSPMKGHSHVYWYRQLPEEGLKFMVYLQKENIIDESGMPKERFSAEFPKEGPSILRIQQVVRGDSAAYFCASSPPLGESGANVLTFGAGSRLTVL.

The rearrangement links TRBV6-4 to TRBJ2-1, with 9 positions matching TRBD2. Germline V gene sequence: CDR1 MRHNA, CDR2 SNTAGT. V dropped 5 bases and J dropped 8; count of bases not matched to a gene: 19. The CDR3 sequence is 18 residues long. In DNA, the CDR3 is TGTGCCAGCAGTAAGACCCTGGGGGGAGCGGGAGGTCTCCATGAGCAGTTCTTC. It yields the protein CASSKTLGGAGGLHEQFF.

This clone was recorded a few times. The chain employs TRBV7-2 and TRBJ1-2; possible D gene TRBD1, 5 bases. Trimming shortened V by 1 base and J by 2 bases, and 11 bases separated the two germline ends. From germline, CDR1 is SGHTA and CDR2 FQGNSA. This CDR3 is built from 15 residues. The CDR3 DNA follows: TGTGCCAGCAGCTTAGATTACAGGCAGAACTATGGCTACACCTTC. This sequence encodes CASSLDYRQNYGYTF.

This clone has a handful of counts. V gene TRBV6-5 combines with J gene TRBJ1-1; maybe TRBD1 (6 bases). V shed 6 bases and J shed 8 bases, with 10 bases lying between them. Germline loops: CDR1 MNHEY, CDR2 SVGAGI. This CDR3 is 11 amino acids long. The CDR3 region is CASRTGAEAFF. Written as DNA, the CDR3 is TGTGCCAGCAGGACAGGCGCCGAAGCTTTCTTT.

This clone was detected only a few times. The V and J genes are TRBV2 and TRBJ2-1; the match to TRBD2 covers 13 bases. The CDR3 has 15 residues. V lost 5 bases, J lost 6 bases, and 4 bases stayed unmatched. Germline lookup yields CDR1 SNHLY and CDR2 FYNNEI. Written as DNA, the CDR3 is TGTGCCAGCAGTACACTAGCGGGGGGGCGCAATGAGCAGTTCTTC. It codes for CASSTLAGGRNEQFF. The entire variable domain, with the rest obtained from reference TRBV2 and TRBJ2-1, is as follows: EPEVTQTPSHQVTQMGQEVILRCVPISNHLYFYWYRQILGQKVEFLVSFYNNEISEKSEIFDDQFSVERPDGSNFTLKIRSTKLEDSAMYFCASSTLAGGRNEQFFGPGTRLTVL.

This clone was detected only a few times. The chain carries TRBV27 and TRBJ1-5; TRBD1 might be the D (5 bases). Germline CDR1 reads MNHEY; CDR2 reads SMNVEV (reference sequence). The CDR3 contains 13 residues. Trimming left V 3 bases short and J 4 bases short, with 7 bases between. Here the CDR3 reads CASSFGGNQPQHF. The CDR3 nucleotides are TGTGCCAGCAGTTTCGGGGGAAATCAGCCCCAGCATTTT.

This clone was observed a few times. The rearrangement joins TRBV7-3 to TRBJ1-1; D gene uncertain. CDR3 length: 13 amino acids. Deletions cut 2 bases from V and 4 bases from J, with 8 bases between. From germline, CDR1 is SGHTA and CDR2 FQGTGA. The CDR3 nucleotides are TGTGCCAGCAGCTTAGCTGCGCGCACTGAAGCTTTCTTT. It specifies CASSLAARTEAFF.

This clone was found a few times. Here the CDR3 reads CASSPEVLAGYNEQFF. CDR3 DNA sequence: TGTGCCAGCAGCCCTGAGGTTCTAGCGGGGTACAATGAGCAGTTCTTC. The chain uses TRBV5-5 and TRBJ2-1; 9 bases fit TRBD2. Germline values: CDR1 SGHKS, CDR2 YYEKEE (reference sequence). The CDR3 loop spans 16 amino acids. The V gene end was trimmed by 4 bases and the J gene end by 4 bases; junction bases not matched to a gene: 9. Complete variable domain (other parts from reference TRBV5-5 and TRBJ2-1): DAGVTQSPTHLIKTRGQQVTLRCSPISGHKSVSWYQQVLGQGPQFIFQYYEKEERGRGNFPDRFSARQFPNYSSELNVNALLLGDSALYLCASSPEVLAGYNEQFFGPGTRLTVL.

This clone was counted a few times. The chain couples TRBV29-1 to TRBJ2-7; a possible D gene is TRBD1 (6 bases). In germline, CDR1 is SQVTM, CDR2 ANQGSEA. The ends were cut back, 3 bases at V and 5 bases at J, with 14 bases in the middle. CDR3 size: 13 residues. The CDR3 reads CSVEPPGQHEQYF. CDR3 nucleotide sequence: TGCAGCGTTGAGCCGCCGGGACAACACGAGCAGTACTTC.

Only a few counts were recorded for this clone. The chain combines TRBV7-8 with TRBJ1-1; D remains ambiguous. CDR3 length equals 13 residues. Looked up from germline, CDR1 is SGHVS and CDR2 is FQNEAQ. Between the trimmed V and J ends, which lost 5 bases and 1 base, there was a span of 8 bases. The CDR3 DNA is TGTGCCAGCAGCACCTACGGGAACACTGAAGCTTTCTTT. It specifies CASSTYGNTEAFF.

This clone has just a few counts. The chain links TRBV7-9 to TRBJ1-1; D ambiguous. The CDR3 runs 15 residues. Deletions cut 5 bases from V and 1 base from J, with 14 bases between. Germline CDR1 is SEHNR and CDR2 is FQNEAQ (reference sequence). The DNA for the CDR3 is TGTGCCAGCAGCCCCCATGGAGGACCGAACACTGAAGCTTTCTTT. The encoded protein is CASSPHGGPNTEAFF.

V and J are TRBV10-2 and TRBJ2-7, with 7 positions matching TRBD2. V was clipped by 7 bases and J by 3 bases; unmatched bases: 6. The CDR3 is 13 amino acids. Germline V gene sequence: CDR1 WSHSY, CDR2 SAAADI. The CDR3 protein is CASIPGGNYEQYF. The CDR3 DNA reads as TGCGCCAGCATCCCGGGAGGTAACTACGAGCAGTACTTC.

This clone was recorded a few times. The gene calls are TRBV5-6 and TRBJ2-7; D remains ambiguous. Germline CDR1 and CDR2: SGHDT and YYEEEE. The CDR3 totals 12 residues. V was shortened by 1 base and J by 1 base, with 3 bases between the two germline ends. CDR3 amino acids: CASSLTSYEQYF. The CDR3 region has the DNA TGTGCCAGCAGCTTGACATCCTACGAGCAGTACTTC.

This chain links TRBV11-2 with TRBJ2-1; 10 bases are shared with TRBD2. The trim removed 3 bases at V and 8 bases at J, leaving 7 bases unmatched. From germline, CDR1 is SGHAT and CDR2 FQNNGV. The CDR3 length is 15 residues. This CDR3 is CASSLERGGIYEQFF. The CDR3 DNA is TGTGCCAGCAGCTTGGAGCGGGGGGGGATATATGAGCAGTTCTTC.

The DNA for the CDR3 is TGTGCCAGCAGCTTCAGGAACTACAATGAGCAGTTCTTC. Translating gives CASSFRNYNEQFF. This rearrangement joins TRBV11-3 to TRBJ2-1; D unclear. Trimming stripped 3 bases from V and 3 bases from J, with 6 bases between. Germline V gene lookup returns CDR1 SGHNT and CDR2 YENEEA. The CDR3 runs 13 residues.

This clone occurred a few times. The chain has TRBV7-2 and TRBJ2-7; 11 nucleotides agree with TRBD2. CDR1 and CDR2 from the germline V gene are SGHTA and FQGNSA. After removal of 4 bases from V and 6 bases from J, the junction contained 5 bases not matched to a gene. The CDR3 length is 14 residues. As DNA, the CDR3 is TGTGCCAGCAGCTCATATAGCGGGGGGGGCGAGCAGTACTTC. Encoded protein: CASSSYSGGGEQYF.

This clone turned up a few times. Its ends do not fully match the called genes, so a read error is possible. The rearrangement links TRBV2 to TRBJ2-7, with D perhaps TRBD1 (5 bases). CDR3 size: 13 residues. The V gene's germline CDR1 is SNHLY and CDR2 FYNNEI. CDR3 in DNA: TGTGCCAGCAGTGCAATCAACAGGTACCGCGATACCTTC. Residues: CASSAINRYRDTF.

The rearrangement uses TRBV7-9 and TRBJ2-1; 7 positions match TRBD2. With 2 bases clipped from V and 6 bases from J, the junction kept 10 bases outside the gene matches. The CDR3 covers 16 residues. Germline CDR1 is SEHNR and CDR2 is FQNEAQ (reference sequence). In DNA, the CDR3 is TGTGCCAGCAGCTTAATGTGGATAGGGGAGGGCAATGAGCAGTTCTTC. Its translation: CASSLMWIGEGNEQFF.

This clone was seen only a few times. The chain is built from TRBV10-3 and TRBJ1-1; D unresolved. Germline loops: CDR1 ENHRY, CDR2 SYGVKD. Trimming shortened V by 5 bases and J by 0 bases, and 7 bases separated the two germline ends. The CDR3 loop spans 13 amino acids. The CDR3: CAISKLLNTEAFF. DNA of the CDR3: TGTGCCATCAGTAAACTCCTGAACACTGAAGCTTTCTTT.

There are a few counts of this clone. The rearrangement uses TRBV4-2 and TRBJ2-2, with TRBD2 matching over 9 bases. This CDR3 has 16 amino acids. Unmatched junction bases numbered 5, after V lost 1 base and J lost 5 bases. CDR1 and CDR2 from the germline V gene are LGHNA and YNFKEQ. CDR3 loop: CASSQGGGGATGELFF. The CDR3, as DNA: TGTGCCAGCAGCCAAGGAGGCGGGGGGGCAACCGGGGAGCTGTTTTTT.